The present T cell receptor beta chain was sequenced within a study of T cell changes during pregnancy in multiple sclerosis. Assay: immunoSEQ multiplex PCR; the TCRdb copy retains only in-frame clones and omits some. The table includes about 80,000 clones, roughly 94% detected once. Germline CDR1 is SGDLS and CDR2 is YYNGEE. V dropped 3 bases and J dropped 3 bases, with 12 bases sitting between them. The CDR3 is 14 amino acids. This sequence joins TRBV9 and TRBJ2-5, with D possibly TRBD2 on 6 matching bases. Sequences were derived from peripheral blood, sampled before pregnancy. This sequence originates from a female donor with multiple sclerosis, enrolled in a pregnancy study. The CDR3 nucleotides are TGTGCCAGCAGCGCAACAGGAGGGGAAGAGACCCAGTACTTC. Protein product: CASSATGGEETQYF. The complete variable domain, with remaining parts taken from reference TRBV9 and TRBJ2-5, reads DSGVTQTPKHLITATGQRVTLRCSPRSGDLSVYWYQQSLDQGLQFLIQYYNGEERAKGNILERFSAQQFPDLHSELNLSSLELGDSALYFCASSATGGEETQYFGPGTRLLVL.